Listed here are 26 T cell receptor beta chains from one sample, sequenced in a study of shared clonotypes between healthy human individuals. Here immunoSEQ multiplex PCR was the method, and the copy in TCRdb shows in-frame clones only, minus some. Of under 2.5 million clones in the sample, just under 95% were seen once. Sequenced material: naive CD4+ T cells from PBMCs. Subset given: CD45RA+ positively selected. The receptors stem from a man between 18 and 35 years old in good health. Some clones in this sample may be carry-over from other donors' samples.

The chain has TRBV7-3 and TRBJ2-5; D is undetermined. The CDR3 is 13 amino acids. The V end was cut by 5 bases, the J end by 0 bases, with 7 bases between. Germline V gene sequence: CDR1 SGHTA, CDR2 FQGTGA. CDR3 sequence: CASSPEYQETQYF. DNA for the CDR3: TGTGCCAGCAGCCCCGAGTACCAAGAGACCCAGTACTTC.

The rearrangement links TRBV27 to TRBJ2-3; D gene ambiguous. CDR3 size: 13 residues. Trimming left V 9 bases short and J 2 bases short, with 12 bases between. CDR1 and CDR2 (germline): MNHEY, SMNVEV (reference sequence). CDR3 amino acids: CASLSPNTDTQYF. The CDR3, as DNA: TGTGCCAGTCTCTCCCCCAACACAGATACGCAGTATTTT.

This clone was observed once. V usage is TRBV10-3 and J usage is TRBJ2-7; 10 nucleotides match TRBD2. CDR1 is ENHRY and CDR2 is SYGVKD in the germline V gene. V was pared by 8 bases and J by 2 bases, with 9 bases of the junction left unmatched. The CDR3 is 15 residues long. The CDR3 DNA reads as TGTGCCATCCAATATGCTCTAGCGGGAGCCTACGAGCAGTACTTC. Its translation: CAIQYALAGAYEQYF.

The genes are TRBV28 and TRBJ2-7; TRBD1 matches at 8 bases. The CDR3 covers 16 residues. With 4 bases clipped from V and 0 bases from J, the junction kept 8 bases outside the gene matches. CDR1 is MDHEN, CDR2 SYDVKM, per germline. The CDR3 sequence: CASSSPWTGSSYEQYF. The CDR3 DNA follows: TGTGCCAGCAGTTCCCCCTGGACAGGGAGCTCCTACGAGCAGTACTTC.

The V call is TRBV2, the J call TRBJ2-1; tentative D call: TRBD2 (5 bases). The CDR3 length is 14 residues. V was pared by 4 bases and J by 10 bases, with 17 bases between. Germline CDR1 and CDR2: SNHLY and FYNNEI. The CDR3 nucleotides read TGTGCCAGCAGTGTTGAAGGTTGGAGGAGAGAGCAGTTCTTC. It encodes CASSVEGWRREQFF.

V is TRBV7-2 and J is TRBJ1-1; weak D call: TRBD1 (6 bases). Per germline, CDR1 SGHTA and CDR2 FQGNSA. Trimming took 4 bases from V and 5 from J, leaving 17 bases between them. The CDR3 runs 15 residues. CDR3 region: CASSSFGQILTEAFF. The CDR3, as DNA: TGTGCCAGCAGCTCTTTTGGACAGATACTGACTGAAGCTTTCTTT. Full variable domain (outside the CDR3, taken from reference TRBV7-2 and TRBJ1-1): GAGVSQSPSNKVTEKGKDVELRCDPISGHTALYWYRQSLGQGLEFLIYFQGNSAPDKSGLPSDRFSAERTGGSVSTLTIQRTQQEDSAVYLCASSSFGQILTEAFFGQGTRLTVV.

The V gene is TRBV6-6, the J gene TRBJ2-7, with D maybe TRBD1 (5 bases). The CDR3 contains 15 residues. Germline V lookup: CDR1 MNHNY, CDR2 SVGAGI (reference sequence). V shed 2 bases and J shed 5 bases, with 16 bases lying between them. The CDR3 protein is CASSYVKGNFHEQYF. CDR3 DNA sequence: TGTGCCAGCAGTTACGTGAAGGGGAATTTCCACGAGCAGTACTTC.

The V and J genes are TRBV13 and TRBJ2-7; 9 positions match TRBD2. Looked up from germline, CDR1 is PRHDT and CDR2 is FYEKMQ (reference sequence). Trimming took 2 bases from V and 2 from J; bases not matched to a gene: 7. The CDR3 consists of 16 residues. In DNA form, the CDR3 reads TGTGCCAGCAGCTTAATGGGGCGGGAGGGCACCTACGAGCAGTACTTC. Translated, it gives CASSLMGREGTYEQYF.

This rearrangement joins TRBV11-2 to TRBJ2-5; tentatively, D is TRBD1 (6 bases). V was cut by 5 bases and J by 10 bases, with 20 bases left in between. CDR1 is SGHAT and CDR2 is FQNNGV in the germline V gene. This CDR3 contains 14 residues. This chain's CDR3 is CASSLQGFQRGQYF. CDR3 DNA sequence: TGTGCCAGCAGCCTACAGGGATTCCAGAGAGGCCAGTACTTC. Full variable domain (outside the CDR3, taken from reference TRBV11-2 and TRBJ2-5): EAGVAQSPRYKIIEKRQSVAFWCNPISGHATLYWYQQILGQGPKLLIQFQNNGVVDDSQLPKDRFSAERLKGVDSTLKIQPAKLEDSAVYLCASSLQGFQRGQYFGPGTRLLVL.

This clone was seen only once. The CDR3 protein is CASSLGAEREAFF. DNA of the CDR3: TGTGCCAGCAGCTTAGGGGCAGAACGTGAAGCTTTCTTT. The chain couples TRBV7-9 to TRBJ1-1; D is unresolved. The ends were cut back, 1 base at V and 7 bases at J, with 10 bases in the middle. The CDR3 extends over 13 amino acids. Germline CDR1 SEHNR, CDR2 FQNEAQ (reference sequence). Full variable domain (missing parts from reference TRBV7-9 and TRBJ1-1): DTGVSQNPRHKITKRGQNVTFRCDPISEHNRLYWYRQTLGQGPEFLTYFQNEAQLEKSRLLSDRFSAERPKGSFSTLEIQRTEQGDSAMYLCASSLGAEREAFFGQGTRLTVV.

J is TRBJ2-4 and V is TRBV5-5; TRBD1 might be the D (6 bases). Germline V gene lookup returns CDR1 SGHKS and CDR2 YYEKEE (reference sequence). This CDR3 has 14 amino acids. V shed 4 bases and J shed 1 base, with 9 bases lying between them. The CDR3 sequence is CASSTQGAKNIQYF. DNA for the CDR3: TGTGCCAGCAGCACCCAGGGGGCCAAAAACATTCAGTACTTC.

This chain connects TRBV5-1 to TRBJ2-3, with 10 bases identical to TRBD1. The V segment lost 4 bases and the J segment 2 bases; nucleotides outside the gene matches: 7. CDR1 and CDR2 from the germline V gene are SGHRS and YFSETQ. The CDR3 contains 16 residues. This CDR3 reads CASSLGTGDFTDTQYF. CDR3 coding DNA: TGCGCCAGCAGCCTCGGGACAGGGGATTTCACAGATACGCAGTATTTT.

V gene TRBV28 combines with J gene TRBJ1-1; tentatively, D is TRBD1 (5 bases). Trimming took off 3 bases at V and 3 bases at J, with 14 bases between the two ends. This CDR3 has 15 residues. Germline CDR1 reads MDHEN; CDR2 reads SYDVKM. CDR3 region: CASSFPYRSHTEAFF. The CDR3 nucleotides are TGTGCCAGCAGTTTCCCCTACAGGTCGCACACTGAAGCTTTCTTT.

The V gene is TRBV18, the J gene TRBJ2-1; 8 positions agree with TRBD2. The CDR3 covers 14 residues. CDR1 and CDR2 (germline): KGHSH, LQKENI. J lost 1 base, V lost 6 bases, and 2 bases had no gene match. CDR3 bases: TGTGCCAGCTCGGGGACTAGATCCTACAATGAGCAGTTCTTC. Translated, it gives CASSGTRSYNEQFF.

The V gene is TRBV6-6, the J gene TRBJ2-3; D may be TRBD2 (7 bases). The CDR3 has 15 residues. Trimming shortened V by 5 bases and J by 2 bases, and 14 bases separated the two germline ends. Germline-derived CDR1 and CDR2 are MNHNY and SVGAGI (reference sequence). The CDR3 protein is CASSHGRGVTDTQYF. As DNA, the CDR3 is TGTGCCAGCAGTCATGGGAGGGGGGTCACAGATACGCAGTATTTT.

This clone was seen once. The chain uses TRBV7-9 and TRBJ1-3, with TRBD1 as a possible D gene (6 bases). This CDR3 comprises 15 residues. Trimming shortened V by 5 bases and J by 4 bases, and 15 bases separated the two germline ends. Germline V gives CDR1 SEHNR, CDR2 FQNEAQ (reference sequence). Here the CDR3 reads CASSPRGGAGNTIYF. The CDR3 coding sequence is TGTGCCAGCAGCCCGCGAGGGGGGGCAGGAAACACCATATATTTT.

This chain uses TRBV7-9 with TRBJ2-1; TRBD1 is a possible D gene (5 bases). Germline assignment: CDR1 SEHNR and CDR2 FQNEAQ (reference sequence). V was pared by 1 base and J by 6 bases, with 13 bases between. CDR3 length: 15 amino acids. CDR3 in DNA: TGTGCCAGCAGCTTAGAGGGCAGGGTCGGCAATGAGCAGTTCTTC. Translating gives CASSLEGRVGNEQFF. The variable domain in full, completed from reference TRBV7-9 and TRBJ2-1, reads DTGVSQNPRHKITKRGQNVTFRCDPISEHNRLYWYRQTLGQGPEFLTYFQNEAQLEKSRLLSDRFSAERPKGSFSTLEIQRTEQGDSAMYLCASSLEGRVGNEQFFGPGTRLTVL.

In its sample, this clone was seen once. This sequence joins TRBV7-9 and TRBJ2-1, with 14 positions matching TRBD2. V gave up 4 bases and J gave up 9 bases; unmatched junction bases: 2. The CDR3 runs 14 residues. Germline CDR1 reads SEHNR; CDR2 reads FQNEAQ (reference sequence). The CDR3 sequence: CASSSGTSGSEQFF. CDR3 sequence (DNA): TGTGCCAGCAGCTCCGGGACTAGCGGGAGTGAGCAGTTCTTC.

CDR3 DNA sequence: TGTGCCAGCAGCCCCGGACTAGCGGGGCTGAATGAGCAGTTCTTC. Protein product: CASSPGLAGLNEQFF. The V gene is TRBV7-8, the J gene TRBJ2-1; 12 nucleotides align to TRBD2. CDR3 length: 15 amino acids. Trimming took 5 bases from V and 7 from J; bases not matched to a gene: 6. Germline lookup yields CDR1 SGHVS and CDR2 FQNEAQ.

The chain has TRBV5-1 and TRBJ2-5; 10 bases agree with TRBD2. The CDR3 runs 16 residues. Per germline, CDR1 SGHRS and CDR2 YFSETQ. The ends lost 4 bases at V and 3 bases at J; junction bases unmatched: 9. The CDR3 sequence is CASSTGLAALEETQYF. CDR3 nucleotides: TGCGCCAGCAGCACCGGACTAGCGGCCTTAGAAGAGACCCAGTACTTC.

V gene TRBV28 combines with J gene TRBJ2-3; 9 nucleotides match TRBD2. With 2 bases clipped from V and 2 bases from J, the junction kept 8 bases outside the gene matches. Germline V gene data show CDR1 as MDHEN and CDR2 as SYDVKM. The CDR3 is made up of 17 amino acids. The CDR3 spells CASSLPASGATTDTQYF. As DNA, the CDR3 is TGTGCCAGCAGTTTACCGGCTAGCGGGGCGACCACAGATACGCAGTATTTT. The full variable domain, completed using reference TRBV28 and TRBJ2-3, is DVKVTQSSRYLVKRTGEKVFLECVQDMDHENMFWYRQDPGLGLRLIYFSYDVKMKEKGDIPEGYSVSREKKERFSLILESASTNQTSMYLCASSLPASGATTDTQYFGPGTRLTVL.

Regarding this clone: At one boundary the junction diverges from the germline segment, which might be a read error. V and J are TRBV6-1 and TRBJ1-2; TRBD1 is a possible D gene (6 bases). Germline CDR1 reads MNHNS; CDR2 reads SASEGT. The length of the CDR3 is 12 residues. The CDR3 DNA reads as TGTGCCAGCAGTGAAGCTGTTGGACAGCGTTCCTTC. Amino acids: CASSEAVGQRSF.

Here the CDR3 reads CASSPQARETQYF. Written as DNA, the CDR3 is TGTGCCAGCAGCCCGCAGGCCCGAGAGACCCAGTACTTC. The V and J genes are TRBV5-4 and TRBJ2-5, with D hard to call. CDR1 SGHNT and CDR2 YYREEE come from the germline V gene (reference sequence). V lost 4 bases and J lost 4, with 11 bases in between. The CDR3 spans 13 residues.

As concerns this clone: Other nucleotide sequences in the sample specify the same CDR3. The gene calls are TRBV29-1 and TRBJ1-1; no reliable D call. The CDR3 covers 13 residues. Germline V lookup: CDR1 SQVTM, CDR2 ANQGSEA. The ends were cut back, 4 bases at V and 0 bases at J, with 9 bases in the middle. As DNA, the CDR3 is TGCAGCGTTGTTCGGCTCTTGAACACTGAAGCTTTCTTT. Its translation is CSVVRLLNTEAFF.

The CDR3 sequence is CASSPTNPSAGELFF. CDR3 DNA sequence: TGTGCCAGCAGCCCTACGAACCCATCCGCCGGGGAGCTGTTTTTT. The chain joins TRBV9 to TRBJ2-2; no definite D call. CDR3 length: 15 amino acids. The germline V and J ends were trimmed by 4 bases and 6 bases, with 16 bases remaining between them. In germline, CDR1 is SGDLS, CDR2 YYNGEE.

The chain couples TRBV28 to TRBJ2-3, with 8 bases matching TRBD1. The CDR3 runs to 15 residues. Trimming at V came to 10 bases and at J to 3 bases, leaving 12 bases not matched to a gene. Germline V gives CDR1 MDHEN, CDR2 SYDVKM. The CDR3 DNA is TGTGCCACCTCGGACCAAGGACAGGGTACAGATACGCAGTATTTT. This gives the protein CATSDQGQGTDTQYF.